This TCR beta chain was recovered during a study of T-cell reconstitution after alpha-beta-depleted transplantation in children. Germline loops: CDR1 SGHTA, CDR2 FQGNSA. This CDR3 comprises 17 residues. V was pared by 5 bases and J by 0 bases, with 11 bases of the junction left unmatched. Unique molecular identifiers were incorporated when the TCRbeta library was constructed. TCRdb passed the PCR reads through MiXCR, listing each CDR3 protein once. This sample carries almost 400,000 distinct CDR3 sequences, about a fifth of them seen once, and the ten largest clones take approximately 3.9%. The specimen comprised PBMCs from the stem cell graft donor, sampled from the stem cell graft. The receptor was derived from a human donor who donated a stem cell graft to a child with acute myeloid leukemia. The genes are TRBV7-2 and TRBJ2-3, with 7 bases identical to TRBD2. The CDR3 is CASSPRLATVSTDTQYF. The CDR3 DNA sequence: TGTGCCAGCAGCCCCCGACTAGCCACGGTTAGCACAGATACGCAGTATTTT.